These 16 T cell receptor beta chains share one sample of origin, sequenced in a study of T cell repertoires in cytomegalovirus infection. No antigen is known for these receptors. TCRdb independently ran MiXCR on the reads; one entry per CDR3 protein. The table shows under 95,000 distinct CDR3 sequences, with approximately 45% occurring only once. The sample was CD8+ T cells from cultured PBMCs, taken from culture after CMV antigen stimulation. These receptor sequences come from a human donor in good health (CMV status not recorded). Some clones in this sample may be carry-over from other donors' samples.

The gene calls are TRBV10-3 and TRBJ2-7, with 7 positions matching TRBD2. The trim removed 4 bases at V and 7 bases at J, leaving 7 bases unmatched. Germline V gene lookup returns CDR1 ENHRY and CDR2 SYGVKD. CDR3 size: 13 residues. The CDR3 nucleotides read TGTGCCATCAGTGGGACTAGGGGAGAAGAGCAGTACTTC. The encoded protein is CAISGTRGEEQYF.

The genes are TRBV6-5 and TRBJ1-3; no clear D. Germline V gene data show CDR1 as MNHEY and CDR2 as SVGAGI. The CDR3 length is 14 residues. V shed 0 bases and J shed 2 bases, with 5 bases lying between them. The CDR3 DNA sequence: TGTGCCAGCAGTTACTCGAGCGCTGGAAACACCATATATTTT. Translated: CASSYSSAGNTIYF.

This chain links TRBV27 with TRBJ2-2; D gene ambiguous. The ends were cut back, 1 base at V and 0 bases at J, with 6 bases in the middle. This CDR3 spans 15 amino acids. CDR1 and CDR2 from the germline V gene are MNHEY and SMNVEV (reference sequence). The CDR3 spells CASSLWPANTGELFF. CDR3 bases: TGTGCCAGCAGTTTATGGCCTGCGAACACCGGGGAGCTGTTTTTT.

The CDR3 bases are TGTGCCAGCAGCTTACGAGGGTTGGGGTACAATGAGCAGTTCTTC. Protein: CASSLRGLGYNEQFF. V gene TRBV7-6 combines with J gene TRBJ2-1; D is perhaps TRBD2 (5 bases). V was clipped by 2 bases and J by 4 bases, with 12 bases between them. The CDR3 runs 15 residues. CDR1 and CDR2 (germline): SGHVS, FNYEAQ.

This clonotype was found a few times. V usage is TRBV27 and J usage is TRBJ1-1, with 8 positions matching TRBD1. V dropped 5 bases and J dropped 3; count of bases not matched to a gene: 8. This CDR3 is built from 15 residues. Per the germline V gene, CDR1 is MNHEY and CDR2 is SMNVEV (reference sequence). CDR3 sequence (DNA): TGTGCCAGCAGTCAGGGACAGGCCGGGGACACTGAAGCTTTCTTT. It specifies CASSQGQAGDTEAFF.

The chain joins TRBV7-6 to TRBJ2-7, with 7 positions matching TRBD2. CDR3 size: 15 residues. Trimming at V came to 4 bases and at J to 3 bases, leaving 9 bases not matched to a gene. Germline V lookup: CDR1 SGHVS, CDR2 FNYEAQ. In DNA form, the CDR3 reads TGTGCCAGCAGCTCCCCCCGGGGGGATCGCTACGAGCAGTACTTC. It is translated as CASSSPRGDRYEQYF.

Only a few counts were recorded for this clonotype. At one of its ends the junction is not consistent with the germline gene, which may arise from a read error. V gene TRBV6-1 combines with J gene TRBJ2-1, with 9 bases identical to TRBD2. The germline CDR1 and CDR2 sequences are MNHNS and SASEGT. The CDR3 sequence is 17 residues long. CDR3 in amino acids: CASSYHLAGSSYNEQFF. For the CDR3, the DNA is TGTGCCAGCAGTTACCACCTAGCGGGGAGCTCCTACAACGAGCAGTTCTTC.

The chain employs TRBV2 and TRBJ1-1, with D possibly TRBD1 on 5 matching bases. Germline lookup yields CDR1 SNHLY and CDR2 FYNNEI. CDR3 size: 14 residues. Trimming took off 6 bases at V and 2 bases at J, with 13 bases between the two ends. The CDR3 DNA is TGTGCCAGCAGGAGGGACGGAGCAAACACTGAAGCTTTCTTT. It translates to CASRRDGANTEAFF.

This clonotype was picked up a small number of times. The genes are TRBV7-3 and TRBJ2-3, with D hard to call. Germline lookup yields CDR1 SGHTA and CDR2 FQGTGA. The CDR3 has 15 residues. V gave up 4 bases and J gave up 2 bases, with 13 bases separating them. Written as DNA, the CDR3 is TGTGCCAGCAGCTCTCCGGACGGAACCACAGATACGCAGTATTTT. Translated, it gives CASSSPDGTTDTQYF.

V gene TRBV12-3 or TRBV12-4 combines with J gene TRBJ1-2; D gene ambiguous. The CDR3 runs 11 residues. Trimming cost V 6 bases and J 4 bases, with 6 bases left between them. CDR3: CASSSLYGYTF. The CDR3 coding sequence is TGTGCCAGCAGCTCCCTCTATGGCTACACCTTC.

The chain joins TRBV7-9 to TRBJ1-1, with 10 nucleotides matching TRBD1. V shed 5 bases and J 1 base; nucleotides not matched to a gene: 7. CDR1 is SEHNR and CDR2 is FQNEAQ in the germline V gene (reference sequence). CDR3 length: 16 residues. CDR3 nucleotide sequence: TGTGCCAGCAGCGGGTGGGACAGGGGAAGGAACACTGAAGCTTTCTTT. Encoded protein: CASSGWDRGRNTEAFF.

The chain combines TRBV27 with TRBJ2-2, with a weak D call TRBD2 (6 bases). Trimming shortened V by 1 base and J by 1 base, and 10 bases separated the two germline ends. CDR3 length: 16 amino acids. CDR1 MNHEY and CDR2 SMNVEV come from the germline V gene (reference sequence). DNA for the CDR3: TGTGCCAGCAGTTTATTAGTGGGGGGGAACACCGGGGAGCTGTTTTTT. This translates into CASSLLVGGNTGELFF.

This CDR3 reads CASSLVGGTRYNEQFF. The CDR3, as DNA: TGTGCCAGCAGCTTAGTGGGCGGGACCCGCTACAATGAGCAGTTCTTC. This rearrangement joins TRBV11-2 to TRBJ2-1; D possibly corresponds to TRBD2 (6 bases). The V end lost 1 base, the J end lost 3 bases, and 13 bases lay between the germline ends. Per the germline V gene, CDR1 is SGHAT and CDR2 is FQNNGV. The CDR3 is 16 residues long.

This rearrangement joins TRBV7-8 to TRBJ2-5; 10 nucleotides agree with TRBD2. V was pared by 5 bases and J by 14 bases, with 29 bases of the junction left unmatched. The CDR3 extends over 19 amino acids. CDR1 and CDR2 from the germline V gene are SGHVS and FQNEAQ. As DNA, the CDR3 is TGTGCCAGCAGCATAAGAGGAGCTAGCGGGAGACCCGAAGGGGAGACCTATTACTTC. Translated: CASSIRGASGRPEGETYYF.

The chain recombines TRBV12-3 or TRBV12-4 with TRBJ2-3; TRBD2 is a possible D gene (5 bases). V shed 6 bases and J shed 0 bases, with 13 bases lying between them. The CDR3 is made up of 15 amino acids. Here the CDR3 DNA reads TGTGCCAGCAGCCCAAGAGGGCGGAGCACAGATACGCAGTATTTT. This sequence encodes CASSPRGRSTDTQYF.

V and J are TRBV28 and TRBJ1-4; tentatively, D is TRBD1 (6 bases). Between the trimmed V and J ends, which lost 4 bases and 4 bases, there was a span of 13 bases. CDR1 and CDR2 from the germline V gene are MDHEN and SYDVKM. The length of the CDR3 is 15 residues. CDR3 loop: CASSSSGTLNEKLFF. The CDR3 DNA follows: TGTGCCAGCAGTTCTTCCGGGACACTTAATGAAAAACTGTTTTTT.